These 14 T cell receptor beta chains share one sample of origin, sequenced in a study of shared T cell receptors in the human thymus. Generated by immunoSEQ multiplex PCR, the TCRdb table keeps only in-frame clones and is missing some. This sample carries under 850,000 clones, around nine tenths of them seen once, and the ten largest clones take about 0.01%. This sample also belongs to another study, concerning human thymus T cells.

What was sequenced was thymocytes. All receptors derive from a boy younger than two with a congenital heart defect.

The chain couples TRBV10-3 to TRBJ1-2, with 9 bases lining up with TRBD1. V dropped 9 bases and J dropped 4; count of bases not matched to a gene: 6. The CDR3 has 13 amino acids. The germline V gene has CDR1 ENHRY and CDR2 SYGVKD. The CDR3 DNA reads as TGTGCCATGACAACAGGGGGCGGCTATGGCTACACCTTC. Translated, it gives CAMTTGGGYGYTF.

The J gene is TRBJ2-4, the V gene TRBV16, with TRBD1 matching 7 bases. Per germline, CDR1 KGHSY and CDR2 FQNENV. The CDR3 length is 19 residues. V was pared by 4 bases and J by 4 bases, with 19 bases of the junction left unmatched. The CDR3 sequence: CASSLTLDRDLSEKNIQYF. CDR3 coding DNA: TGTGCCAGCAGCCTGACTCTCGACAGGGACCTTTCAGAGAAAAACATTCAGTACTTC.

This CDR3 reads CASSRQGRSSYNEQFF. DNA for the CDR3: TGTGCCAGCAGCCGACAGGGCAGGAGCTCCTACAATGAGCAGTTCTTC. The chain carries TRBV21-1 and TRBJ2-1; the table's D gene call, TRBD1, was not cross checked with the DNA. TRBV21-1 is classified as a pseudogene. The length of the CDR3 is 16 residues.

The chain is built from TRBV19 and TRBJ2-5; a possible D gene is TRBD1 (5 bases). V lost 7 bases, J lost 2 bases, and 20 bases lay in between. Per germline, CDR1 LNHDA and CDR2 SQIVND (reference sequence). CDR3 length: 16 amino acids. CDR3: CASTDPDSGAQETQYF. CDR3 DNA: TGTGCCAGTACCGATCCCGACTCTGGGGCACAAGAGACCCAGTACTTC. Full variable domain (outside the CDR3, taken from reference TRBV19 and TRBJ2-5): DGGITQSPKYLFRKEGQNVTLSCEQNLNHDAMYWYRQDPGQGLRLIYYSQIVNDFQKGDIAEGYSVSREKKESFPLTVTSAQKNPTAFYLCASTDPDSGAQETQYFGPGTRLLVL.

This chain uses TRBV11-2 with TRBJ2-7, with 11 nucleotides matching TRBD2. Trimming cost V 4 bases and J 6 bases; bases outside gene matches: 2. Germline values: CDR1 SGHAT, CDR2 FQNNGV. The CDR3 loop spans 13 amino acids. The CDR3 protein is CASSYGTSGEQYF. CDR3 nucleotides: TGTGCCAGCAGCTACGGGACTAGCGGCGAGCAGTACTTC.

This rearrangement joins TRBV14 to TRBJ2-3; a possible D gene is TRBD2 (5 bases). This CDR3 comprises 16 residues. Germline CDR1 and CDR2: SGHDN and FVKESK. V dropped 4 bases and J dropped 0 bases, with 14 bases sitting between them. CDR3 in DNA: TGTGCCAGCAGCCCCGAACTAGATGGGAGCACAGATACGCAGTATTTT. Protein: CASSPELDGSTDTQYF.

This clone has a single count. The chain carries TRBV19 and TRBJ1-1, with 7 bases identical to TRBD1. V gave up 5 bases and J gave up 0 bases; unmatched junction bases: 6. CDR3 length equals 15 residues. The germline V gene encodes CDR1 LNHDA and CDR2 SQIVND (reference sequence). The CDR3 bases are TGTGCCAGTAGTCCATACAGGGGCCTGAACACTGAAGCTTTCTTT. It codes for CASSPYRGLNTEAFF.

The V and J genes are TRBV30 and TRBJ2-1; 7 bases line up with TRBD2. Germline trimming cut 4 bases from V and 0 bases from J; bases unmatched to any gene: 9. Germline CDR1 is GTSNPN and CDR2 is SVGIG (reference sequence). The CDR3 consists of 16 residues. The CDR3 nucleotides are TGTGCCTGGAACCACCTAGCGGCCAGCTCCTACAATGAGCAGTTCTTC. This encodes CAWNHLAASSYNEQFF.

J is TRBJ1-1 and V is TRBV5-1, with 8 bases aligning to TRBD1. The CDR3 consists of 14 residues. Germline V gene lookup returns CDR1 SGHRS and CDR2 YFSETQ. V dropped 4 bases and J dropped 8; count of bases not matched to a gene: 10. CDR3 coding DNA: TGCGCCAGCAGCCCGGACAGGGTCACAAAAGAAGCTTTCTTT. It specifies CASSPDRVTKEAFF.

The rearrangement uses TRBV5-4 and TRBJ2-5; D ambiguous. The V gene lost 1 base and the J gene lost 2 bases, with 18 bases spanning the gap. The CDR3 length is 17 residues. CDR1 and CDR2 from the germline V gene are SGHNT and YYREEE (reference sequence). The CDR3 here is CASSLIKGEAIQETQYF. As DNA, the CDR3 is TGTGCCAGCAGCTTGATTAAAGGAGAGGCAATACAAGAGACCCAGTACTTC.

CDR3 amino acids: CAGVAGTTNEQFF. CDR3 nucleotides: TGTGCCGGAGTCGCGGGAACGACGAATGAGCAGTTCTTC. The rearrangement links TRBV6-1 to TRBJ2-1; TRBD2 might be the D (6 bases). The germline V gene encodes CDR1 MNHNS and CDR2 SASEGT. The V and J ends lost 11 bases and 7 bases respectively, with 18 bases between them. The CDR3 is 13 residues long.

This clone has only a few counts. The J gene is TRBJ1-3, the V gene TRBV4-2; tentatively, D is TRBD1 (5 bases). The CDR3 length is 17 residues. CDR1 LGHNA and CDR2 YNFKEQ come from the germline V gene. The germline V and J ends were trimmed by 3 bases and 1 base, with 16 bases remaining between them. The CDR3 region has the DNA TGTGCCAGCAGCCACAGAACAGGTCCCGCTTCTGGAAACACCATATATTTT. It encodes CASSHRTGPASGNTIYF.

The chain joins TRBV7-2 to TRBJ1-1; D is uncertain. Trimming left V 4 bases short and J 0 bases short, with 6 bases between. CDR3 length: 13 residues. Germline assignment: CDR1 SGHTA and CDR2 FQGNSA. The CDR3 sequence is CASSSGVNTEAFF. CDR3 bases: TGTGCCAGCAGCTCCGGAGTGAACACTGAAGCTTTCTTT.

CDR3 DNA sequence: TGTGCCAGTAGGCGGGGGGTGAACACTGAAGCTTTCTTT. Encoded protein: CASRRGVNTEAFF. V and J are TRBV19 and TRBJ1-1, with D possibly TRBD1 on 5 matching bases. V was cut by 6 bases and J by 0 bases, with 8 bases left in between. This CDR3 is 13 amino acids long. Germline V gives CDR1 LNHDA, CDR2 SQIVND (reference sequence).